The 9 T cell receptor beta chains presented below share a single source sample, sequenced in a study of blood T cells in healthy people across ages. Next came a second PCR, run for about 7 to 11 cycles, which used a sample-barcoded 5' primer along with a J-beta primer mix. TCRdb re-analysed the 5' RACE reads in MiXCR, keeping a single row per CDR3 protein. This sample has 1.5 million to 2 million distinct CDR3 sequences, with 49% found just once. What was sequenced was blood. The receptors stem from a woman aged 40 to 55 in good health.

The V gene is TRBV29-1, the J gene TRBJ2-7; D possibly corresponds to TRBD1 (6 bases). V dropped 6 bases and J dropped 2 bases, with 17 bases sitting between them. The CDR3 runs to 14 residues. From germline, CDR1 is SQVTM and CDR2 ANQGSEA. The CDR3 sequence: CSVAGLRGTYEQYF. CDR3 sequence (DNA): TGCAGCGTCGCGGGCCTCAGGGGAACCTACGAGCAGTACTTC.

This clonotype was seen more than once but under ten times. This sequence joins TRBV20-1 and TRBJ2-5; D unclear. The CDR3 has 13 residues. CDR1 is DFQATT and CDR2 is SNEGSKA in the germline V gene (reference sequence). The ends were cut back, 1 base at V and 2 bases at J, with 8 bases in the middle. This CDR3 is CSARGQIQETQYF. CDR3 bases: TGCAGTGCTAGAGGACAAATACAAGAGACCCAGTACTTC.

This clonotype was seen only a few times. In DNA form, the CDR3 reads TGTGCCAGCAGGCTAGCCGGGACAGCAATCTGGGGTGAGCAGTTCTTC. Translated: CASRLAGTAIWGEQFF. V and J are TRBV6-5 and TRBJ2-1; 7 bases fit TRBD1. The germline V gene encodes CDR1 MNHEY and CDR2 SVGAGI. After removal of 6 bases from V and 9 bases from J, the junction contained 17 bases not matched to a gene. This CDR3 has 16 residues.

The chain uses TRBV20-1 and TRBJ2-3; 8 positions match TRBD1. This CDR3 spans 17 amino acids. V lost 5 bases to trimming and J lost 2 bases; unmatched junction nucleotides: 15. Germline V gene lookup returns CDR1 DFQATT and CDR2 SNEGSKA (reference sequence). The CDR3 coding sequence is TGCAGTGCTCTCCCCGTCCAACAGGGGGGTCACACAGATACGCAGTATTTT. Protein sequence: CSALPVQQGGHTDTQYF.

The V gene is TRBV20-1, the J gene TRBJ1-2, with D perhaps TRBD1 (5 bases). Trimming cost V 6 bases and J 5 bases, with 19 bases left between them. Germline CDR1 and CDR2: DFQATT and SNEGSKA (reference sequence). The CDR3 length is 14 residues. The CDR3 spells CSAMSRDGDYGYTF. DNA of the CDR3: TGCAGTGCCATGAGCAGGGATGGGGATTATGGCTACACCTTC.

This clonotype was counted only a few times. The CDR3 here is CASSQERNRGYGYTF. In nucleotides, the CDR3 is TGCGCCAGCAGCCAAGAACGGAACAGGGGCTATGGCTACACCTTC. This chain uses TRBV4-3 with TRBJ1-2; 7 nucleotides line up with TRBD1. With V trimmed by 0 bases and J by 4 bases, 5 bases remained unmatched. Germline V gene sequence: CDR1 LGHNA, CDR2 YSLEER. This CDR3 contains 15 residues.

This clonotype was picked up a small number of times. CDR3 region: CASSHRTRGGTDTQYF. CDR3 nucleotide sequence: TGTGCCAGCAGCCATAGGACGCGGGGAGGCACAGATACGCAGTATTTT. The chain joins TRBV9 to TRBJ2-3; weak D call: TRBD2 (6 bases). The CDR3 covers 16 residues. Germline CDR1 is SGDLS and CDR2 is YYNGEE. V was pared by 4 bases and J by 1 base, with 16 bases between.

The chain is built from TRBV6-2 or TRBV6-3 and TRBJ2-3; a weak D match, TRBD2 (6 bases). Deletions cut 7 bases from V and 5 bases from J, with 22 bases between. The CDR3 contains 16 residues. Germline values: CDR1 MNHEY, CDR2 SVGEGT. CDR3 nucleotide sequence: TGTGCCAGCACCCCCTGGCGAGGGACTGGTGGAGATACGCAGTATTTT. Translated: CASTPWRGTGGDTQYF.

The chain uses TRBV25-1 and TRBJ2-7, with 9 bases identical to TRBD1. The germline gives CDR1 MGHDK, CDR2 SYGVNS. The CDR3 extends over 15 amino acids. Trimming removed 5 bases from V and 6 bases from J; junction bases left unmatched: 11. CDR3 in amino acids: CASSMPGTGQGEQYF. Written as DNA, the CDR3 is TGTGCCAGCAGTATGCCCGGGACAGGGCAAGGCGAGCAGTACTTC.